This is a list of T cell receptor beta chains from one sample in a study of T cells in Graves' hyperthyroidism and ophthalmopathy. TCRdb processed the multiplex PCR reads anew with MiXCR; each CDR3 protein has one entry. The repertoire holds roughly 800,000 distinct CDR3 sequences, with 38% as singletons. Sequenced input: blood. The receptors originated from a man between 18 and 35 years old with Graves' hyperthyroidism. Each CDR3 is given with its conserved first and last residue. The D gene is left open where the match is weak. For some rows the clone size is stated as once, few or many, or as a class when expanded; others skip it.

CDR3 length,D gene,clone size,V gene,J gene,CDR3 protein,CDR3 DNA
15,NA,many,TRBV10-3,TRBJ1-3,CAIAGDGSSGNTIYF,TGTGCCATCGCCGGTGACGGATCCTCTGGAAACACCATATATTTT
15,NA,few,TRBV7-2,TRBJ1-5,CASSLDGEDYQPQHF,TGTGCCAGCAGCTTAGATGGGGAAGATTATCAGCCCCAGCATTTT
15,NA,NA,TRBV4-1,TRBJ1-1,CASSQDRVEDTEAFF,TGCGCCAGCAGCCAAGATCGGGTGGAGGACACTGAAGCTTTCTTT
14,NA,NA,TRBV29-1,TRBJ2-2,CNVEDLKNTGELFF,TGCAACGTTGAAGATCTGAAGAACACCGGGGAGCTGTTTTTT
16,TRBD2,NA,TRBV7-9,TRBJ2-2,CASSLATSGRTGELFF,TGTGCCAGCAGCTTAGCGACTAGCGGGAGGACCGGGGAGCTGTTTTTT
13,NA,NA,TRBV2,TRBJ2-2,CASRGQTRWELFF,TGTGCCAGCCGGGGGCAAACGCGGTGGGAGCTGTTTTTT
11,NA,many,TRBV11-3,TRBJ1-4,CASTGLEKLFF,TGTGCCAGCACCGGGCTGGAAAAACTGTTTTTT
15,TRBD1,NA,TRBV20-1,TRBJ1-2,CSARGNGQGDYGYTF,TGCAGTGCTAGAGGGAACGGACAGGGGGACTATGGCTACACCTTC
15,NA,NA,TRBV7-2,TRBJ2-2,CASSLWGFDTGELFF,TGTGCCAGCAGCTTATGGGGGTTCGACACCGGGGAGCTGTTTTTT
14,NA,NA,TRBV12-3/TRBV12-4,TRBJ2-7,CASSLDTTPYEQYF,TGTGCCAGCAGTTTGGACACTACTCCCTACGAGCAGTACTTC
14,NA,NA,TRBV12-3/TRBV12-4,TRBJ1-1,CASSLILRKSEAFF,TGTGCCAGCAGTTTAATTTTGAGGAAATCTGAAGCTTTCTTT
11,NA,many,TRBV2,TRBJ1-2,CASSEGGLYTF,TGTGCCAGCAGTGAAGGAGGGCTTTACACCTTC
15,TRBD2,once,TRBV14,TRBJ2-5,CASGLAAHPKETQYF,TGTGCCAGCGGACTAGCGGCCCACCCGAAGGAGACCCAGTACTTC